The T cell receptor (beta chain) described here comes from a study of Graves' ophthalmopathy and Graves' hyperthyroidism (dated by TCRdb to about 2018). Some background on the complete study: Peripheral blood samples were taken at the time of initial diagnosis, before any treatment was given. The study used signatures of the TCR beta repertoire to tell Graves' ophthalmopathy apart from Graves' hyperthyroidism and to predict which patients would progress to ophthalmopathy. In total, 135 blood samples were TCR-sequenced: around 42 ophthalmopathy, roughly 80 hyperthyroidism and around 17 hyperthyroidism-to-ophthalmopathy patients. A discovery set of 100 patients (approximately 42 ophthalmopathy, 55 to 65 stable hyperthyroidism) was enrolled to explore V-J signatures distinguishing ophthalmopathy from hyperthyroidism. The independent validation cohort included some 19 hyperthyroidism patients plus 17 patients who later progressed from hyperthyroidism to ophthalmopathy. In roughly 6 hyperthyroidism patients, T-cell repertoires of thyroid tissue and blood were compared. After sampling, hyperthyroidism patients received methimazole starting at 30 mg daily, and ophthalmopathy patients received high-dose intravenous methylprednisolone. The 75 to 100 discovery patients were divided at random into training and test sets in a 7:3 ratio. Broader findings and caveats from the paper: In validation, the model predicted ophthalmopathy progression with more than 55% sensitivity and roughly 72% specificity; fewer than 15 predicted patients were CT-confirmed with GO in a median of about 6.2 months. No statistical method was used to set the sample size in advance, and the investigators knew which group each participant was assigned to. Most expanded thyroid clonotypes with frequency above 0.001 were also detected in blood, suggesting blood repertoires may reflect the thyroid immune response. In cross-validation, the 13-signature model distinguished ophthalmopathy from stable hyperthyroidism with 85% to 90% sensitivity and just under 84% specificity, and in the test set the corresponding values were approximately 79% and 70%.

Patients with ophthalmopathy had moderately to severely active disease, with a Clinical Activity Score of 3 or more, a NOSPECS grade of 4 or more, and a disease duration of less than 3 months. Anyone with other autoimmune diseases, uncontrolled infections, pregnancy or lactation was excluded from the study. Diagnosis relied on clinical symptoms, serum thyroxine, TRAb, thyroid ultrasound and orbital computed tomography. PBMCs were isolated from more than 9 ml of fresh peripheral blood by Ficoll-Paque density gradient centrifugation. Total RNA was extracted using Trizol reagent, and RNA quality was checked on an Agilent 2100 Bioanalyzer. At the junction V is shortened by 3 bases and J by 5 bases, with 14 bases in between. CDR1 and CDR2, looked up from the germline V gene, are MDHEN and SYDVKM. Reading from cysteine to phenylalanine, the CDR3 counts 15 amino acids. CDR3 DNA is the only sequence kept; it has 45 bases, read in frame from the first base.

TCR beta CDR3 regions were amplified from RNA transcripts for repertoire sequencing. The first round of RT-PCR was done with HTBI primers and the Qiagen OneStep RT-PCR kit, and was followed by a second round of multiplex PCR, then size selection and purification. The libraries underwent paired-end sequencing with 100 bp reads on an Illumina HiSeq2000. The study's own analysis went as follows. Reads were processed with SOAPnuke, discarding reads with adapters, uncalled bases, mean Phred below 15, or no exact constant-primer or identifier match. High-quality paired reads were merged with COPE v1.2.5. Each unique nucleotide sequence was treated as a clonotype, and MiTCR v1.1 was used to align the clonotypes to the IMGT TRB V, D and J references. The analysis was limited to V-J combinations with a frequency above 0.0001, which together covered 99% to 99.2% of repertoires. A TCR clonal expansion and chaos score per V-J combination was defined as the ratio of F50 clonal expansion to chaos observed in the TCRdist matrix. Welch's t-statistics and random forest were used to narrow the features down to roughly twelve V-J combinations, which were then fed into a naive Bayes classifier. The Morisita-Horn index was used to measure how similar the thyroid and blood repertoires were. In-frame beta chains were kept once TCRdb had trimmed the public reads at Q25 with fastp and called clones with MiXCR. One record per CDR3 amino acid sequence lists the most common genes and DNA. TCRdb assigned the V and J calls; the authors' analysis was not used. For this sample the table gives 200,000 to 250,000 distinct CDR3 sequences, of which roughly 21% were detected only once. 43% of the sample is held by the ten biggest clonotypes.

Comment on this clonotype: Its antigen is still unknown. There are no base qualities to consult, and no much larger clone falls within one base.

The sequence is built from TRBV28 and TRBJ1-5, with the D segment identity uncertain. This TCR was sampled from a woman in her 50s with Graves' ophthalmopathy. Donor details come from another sample of the same person, matched by shared clones. The sample taken for sequencing was peripheral blood. The DNA is as follows: TGTGCCAGCAGTTTTAGGGCATCGATGCATCAGCCCCAGCATTTT. Protein translation: CASSFRASMHQPQHF.